The 23 T cell receptor beta chains in this list originate from one sample, sequenced in a study of blood T cell repertoires in COVID-19. Generated by immunoSEQ multiplex PCR, the TCRdb table keeps only in-frame clones and is missing some. The sample yields 95,000 or so clones, 86% seen once. Material: peripheral blood. Receptor source: a man aged 80 or over with active or convalescent COVID-19.

V usage is TRBV7-2 and J usage is TRBJ2-4; 12 bases are a match to TRBD2. V dropped 5 bases and J dropped 1; count of bases not matched to a gene: 12. CDR1 is SGHTA, CDR2 FQGNSA, per germline. This CDR3 is built from 19 residues. The CDR3 DNA reads TGTGCCAGCAGCCCAACCGGGACTAGCGGGTCGGTGGCCAAAAACATTCAGTACTTC. This translates into CASSPTGTSGSVAKNIQYF.

This chain uses TRBV28 with TRBJ2-7, with 9 bases that match TRBD1. The germline gives CDR1 MDHEN, CDR2 SYDVKM. With V trimmed by 6 bases and J by 5 bases, 14 bases remained unmatched. This CDR3 has 16 amino acids. CDR3 coding DNA: TGTGCCAGCAGCTACACCCTTTGGGACAGGGCCCACGAGCAGTACTTC. This gives the protein CASSYTLWDRAHEQYF.

This chain connects TRBV19 to TRBJ2-2, with D tentatively TRBD2 (6 bases). Per germline, CDR1 LNHDA and CDR2 SQIVND (reference sequence). Trimming left V 7 bases short and J 5 bases short, with 8 bases between. This CDR3 contains 12 residues. The CDR3 loop is CASTGGTGELFF. For the CDR3, the DNA is TGTGCCAGTACCGGAGGGACCGGGGAGCTGTTTTTT.

This clone was observed a few times. The chain couples TRBV15 to TRBJ1-6; 10 bases fit TRBD1. The CDR3 runs 14 residues. Germline values: CDR1 LNHNV, CDR2 YYDKDF (reference sequence). The V segment lost 4 bases and the J segment 8 bases; nucleotides outside the gene matches: 2. The CDR3, as DNA: TGTGCCACCAGCAAGGACAGGGGGGATTCACCCCTCCACTTT. Translating gives CATSKDRGDSPLHF.

The chain is built from TRBV24-1 and TRBJ2-1, with 12 bases matching TRBD2. Germline V lookup: CDR1 KGHDR, CDR2 SFDVKD. The CDR3 spans 15 residues. V lost 5 bases and J lost 6; bases outside the gene matches: 4. The CDR3 spells CATSGATSGSNEQFF. CDR3 DNA: TGTGCCACCAGTGGTGCGACTAGCGGGAGCAATGAGCAGTTCTTC.

The chain combines TRBV5-1 with TRBJ2-7; 7 bases match TRBD1. The CDR3 is 14 amino acids. V dropped 4 bases and J dropped 4; count of bases not matched to a gene: 8. Germline-derived CDR1 and CDR2 are SGHRS and YFSETQ. The CDR3 reads CASSTGTDQYEQYF. CDR3 in DNA: TGCGCCAGCAGCACTGGGACAGACCAATACGAGCAGTACTTC.

The chain uses TRBV7-8 and TRBJ2-1, with 7 bases aligning to TRBD1. CDR3 size: 15 residues. CDR1 is SGHVS, CDR2 FQNEAQ, per germline. The ends lost 4 bases at V and 3 bases at J; junction bases unmatched: 6. Written as DNA, the CDR3 is TGTGCCAGCAGCTCGTCGACAGGGATCTACAATGAGCAGTTCTTC. It yields the protein CASSSSTGIYNEQFF.

The chain couples TRBV11-3 to TRBJ1-1, with 8 bases fitting TRBD1. CDR1 SGHNT and CDR2 YENEEA come from the germline V gene. V lost 5 bases and J lost 13; bases outside the gene matches: 12. This CDR3 has 13 amino acids. The CDR3 loop reads CASSPFWTGQGFF. CDR3 nucleotide sequence: TGTGCCAGCAGCCCCTTCTGGACAGGGCAGGGTTTCTTT.

The chain links TRBV5-4 to TRBJ2-3; 13 bases agree with TRBD2. The CDR3 has 17 residues. Germline V gene data show CDR1 as SGHNT and CDR2 as YYREEE (reference sequence). V lost 0 bases, J lost 3 bases, and 4 bases stayed unmatched. This CDR3 reads CASSLGTSGSGTDTQYF. The CDR3 DNA follows: TGTGCCAGCAGCTTGGGGACTAGCGGGAGCGGTACAGATACGCAGTATTTT.

V and J are TRBV6-2 or TRBV6-3 and TRBJ1-5; D is uncertain. Germline V lookup: CDR1 MNHEY, CDR2 SVGEGT. V lost 2 bases, J lost 5 bases, and 7 bases lay in between. The CDR3 is made up of 13 amino acids. CDR3 DNA sequence: TGTGCCAGCAGTTACAACAGCTATCAGCCCCAGCATTTT. Its translation: CASSYNSYQPQHF.

V and J are TRBV11-1 and TRBJ2-1; 9 bases are a match to TRBD2. This CDR3 region has 15 residues. J lost 7 bases, V lost 5 bases, and 9 bases had no gene match. Germline-derived CDR1 and CDR2 are SGHAT and FQDESV (reference sequence). CDR3 in amino acids: CASSRTPGLANEQFF. CDR3 DNA sequence: TGTGCCAGCAGCCGCACCCCGGGACTAGCAAATGAGCAGTTCTTC.

A single count supports this clone. This CDR3 reads CASTPSGQGVNSPLHF. The CDR3 nucleotides read TGTGCCAGCACCCCTTCGGGACAGGGGGTTAATTCACCCCTCCACTTT. The chain is built from TRBV28 and TRBJ1-6, with 11 bases fitting TRBD1. The germline gives CDR1 MDHEN, CDR2 SYDVKM. V shed 7 bases, J shed 6 bases, and the junction held 8 bases outside the gene matches. The CDR3 spans 16 residues.

This chain links TRBV4-3 with TRBJ1-5; D is ambiguous. The CDR3 contains 14 residues. Per germline, CDR1 LGHNA and CDR2 YSLEER. Trimming removed 0 bases from V and 7 bases from J, with 10 bases in between. This chain's CDR3 is CASSQDARGQPQHF. DNA of the CDR3: TGCGCCAGCAGCCAAGATGCCCGAGGACAGCCCCAGCATTTT.

The CDR3 sequence is CASSTGQTIGSQYF. CDR3 nucleotide sequence: TGTGCCAGCAGCACGGGACAGACCATAGGGAGCCAGTACTTC. This chain uses TRBV2 with TRBJ2-5; 7 bases map to TRBD1. Germline V gene sequence: CDR1 SNHLY, CDR2 FYNNEI. The CDR3 extends over 14 amino acids. V lost 6 bases and J lost 10; bases outside the gene matches: 14.

The genes are TRBV30 and TRBJ2-1, with D maybe TRBD1 (6 bases). The CDR3 has 13 amino acids. Trimming left V 3 bases short and J 9 bases short, with 15 bases between. Germline CDR1 GTSNPN, CDR2 SVGIG (reference sequence). CDR3 DNA sequence: TGTGCCTGGAGGTCGTTTGGGGGCGGTGAGCAGTTCTTC. Protein: CAWRSFGGGEQFF.

This chain joins TRBV2 and TRBJ1-5, with D possibly TRBD1 on 5 matching bases. The CDR3 has 14 residues. The V end was cut by 4 bases, the J end by 4 bases, with 11 bases between. Germline CDR1 reads SNHLY; CDR2 reads FYNNEI. The CDR3 region is CASSVQGLNQPQHF. The DNA of the CDR3 is TGTGCCAGCAGTGTTCAGGGTCTGAATCAGCCCCAGCATTTT.

The gene calls are TRBV6-6 and TRBJ1-1, with TRBD1 matching over 7 bases. The ends lost 6 bases at V and 4 bases at J; junction bases unmatched: 5. The length of the CDR3 is 13 residues. The germline V gene has CDR1 MNHNY and CDR2 SVGAGI (reference sequence). Written as DNA, the CDR3 is TGTGCCAGCAGCCGAAGACAGGGCACTGAAGCTTTCTTT. Amino acid sequence: CASSRRQGTEAFF.

The J gene is TRBJ1-2, the V gene TRBV3-1 (or the pseudogene TRBV3-2); TRBD1 aligns across 7 bases. The germline gives CDR1 LGHDT, CDR2 YNNKEL (reference sequence). J was trimmed by 1 base and V by 2 bases; bases with no gene match: 1. This CDR3 has 14 amino acids. In DNA, the CDR3 is TGTGCCAGCAGCCAAACAGGGGATAACTATGGCTACACCTTC. Protein sequence: CASSQTGDNYGYTF.

This rearrangement joins TRBV9 to TRBJ1-1; D gene uncertain. V was shortened by 1 base and J by 3 bases, with 13 bases between the two germline ends. The CDR3 runs to 15 residues. The germline gives CDR1 SGDLS, CDR2 YYNGEE. The CDR3 nucleotides are TGTGCCAGCAGCGTATTAGGAGACCCCTACACTGAAGCTTTCTTT. Protein product: CASSVLGDPYTEAFF.

The V gene is TRBV7-9, the J gene TRBJ1-2, with TRBD1 matching 7 bases. CDR3 length: 15 amino acids. Trimming took 0 bases from V and 6 from J; bases not matched to a gene: 7. CDR1 is SEHNR and CDR2 is FQNEAQ in the germline V gene (reference sequence). CDR3 loop: CASSLAIGRGDGYTF. DNA for the CDR3: TGTGCCAGCAGCTTAGCGATCGGCAGGGGGGATGGCTACACCTTC.

V usage is TRBV7-8 and J usage is TRBJ2-1; 10 bases line up with TRBD2. The CDR3 runs 15 residues. The germline CDR1 and CDR2 sequences are SGHVS and FQNEAQ. The V and J ends lost 5 bases and 10 bases, in that order; junction bases with no gene match: 11. This chain's CDR3 is CASSHGTSVALEQFF. CDR3 bases: TGTGCCAGCAGCCACGGGACTAGCGTCGCTTTGGAGCAGTTCTTC. The full variable domain, with the rest looked up from reference TRBV7-8 and TRBJ2-1, is GAGVSQSPRYKVAKRGQDVALRCDPISGHVSLFWYQQALGQGPEFLTYFQNEAQLDKSGLPSDRFFAERPEGSVSTLKIQRTQQEDSAVYLCASSHGTSVALEQFFGPGTRLTVL.

This chain joins TRBV7-2 and TRBJ1-5, with a weak D call TRBD1 (5 bases). CDR1 and CDR2 from the germline V gene are SGHTA and FQGNSA. There are 13 residues in the CDR3. With 8 bases removed from V and 3 bases from J, the gap between germline ends came to 11 bases. This CDR3 is CASGRQSNQPQHF. CDR3 in DNA: TGTGCCAGCGGACGACAGTCCAATCAGCCCCAGCATTTT.

The gene calls are TRBV6-5 and TRBJ2-7; D possibly corresponds to TRBD2 (6 bases). Trimming removed 4 bases at V and 6 bases at J, with 16 bases between. CDR3 length equals 14 residues. CDR1 and CDR2 (germline): MNHEY, SVGAGI. Here the CDR3 reads CASSLYPGDGEQYF. In nucleotides, the CDR3 is TGTGCCAGCAGTTTATATCCGGGGGATGGCGAGCAGTACTTC.